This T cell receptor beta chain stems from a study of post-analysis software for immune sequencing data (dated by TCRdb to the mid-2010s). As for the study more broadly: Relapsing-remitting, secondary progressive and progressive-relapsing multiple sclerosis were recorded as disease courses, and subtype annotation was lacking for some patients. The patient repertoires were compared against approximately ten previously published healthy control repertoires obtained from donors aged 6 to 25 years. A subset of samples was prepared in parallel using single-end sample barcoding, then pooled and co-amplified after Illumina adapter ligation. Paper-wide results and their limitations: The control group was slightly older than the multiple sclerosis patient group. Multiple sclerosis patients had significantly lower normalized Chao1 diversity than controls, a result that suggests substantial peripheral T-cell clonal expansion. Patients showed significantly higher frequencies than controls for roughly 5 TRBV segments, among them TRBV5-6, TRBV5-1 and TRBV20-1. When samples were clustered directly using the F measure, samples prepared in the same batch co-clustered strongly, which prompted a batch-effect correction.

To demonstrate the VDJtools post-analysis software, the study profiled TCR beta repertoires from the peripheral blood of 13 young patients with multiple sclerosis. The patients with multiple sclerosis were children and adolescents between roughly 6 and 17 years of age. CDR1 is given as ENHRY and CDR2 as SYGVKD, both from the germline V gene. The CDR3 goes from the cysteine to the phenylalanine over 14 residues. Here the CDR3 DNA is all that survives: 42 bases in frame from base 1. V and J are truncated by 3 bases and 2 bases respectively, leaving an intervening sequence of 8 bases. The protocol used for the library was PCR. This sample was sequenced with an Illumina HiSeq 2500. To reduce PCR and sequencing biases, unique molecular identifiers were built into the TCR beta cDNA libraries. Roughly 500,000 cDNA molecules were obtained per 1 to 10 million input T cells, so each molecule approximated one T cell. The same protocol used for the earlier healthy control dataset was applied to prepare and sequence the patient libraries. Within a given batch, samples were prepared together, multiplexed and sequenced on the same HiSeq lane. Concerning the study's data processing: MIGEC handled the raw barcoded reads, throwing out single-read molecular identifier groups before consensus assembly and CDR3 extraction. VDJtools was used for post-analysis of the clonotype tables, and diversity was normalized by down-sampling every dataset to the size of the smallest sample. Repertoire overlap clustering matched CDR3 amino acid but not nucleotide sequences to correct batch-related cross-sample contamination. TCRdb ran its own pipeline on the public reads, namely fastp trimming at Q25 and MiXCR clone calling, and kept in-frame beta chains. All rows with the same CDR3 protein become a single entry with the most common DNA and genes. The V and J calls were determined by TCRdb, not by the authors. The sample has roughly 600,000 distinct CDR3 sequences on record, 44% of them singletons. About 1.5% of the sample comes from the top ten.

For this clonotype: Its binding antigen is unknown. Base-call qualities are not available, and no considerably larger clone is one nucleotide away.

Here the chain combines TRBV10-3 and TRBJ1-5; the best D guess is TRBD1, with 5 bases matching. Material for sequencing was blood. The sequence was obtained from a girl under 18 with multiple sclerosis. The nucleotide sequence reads TGTGCCATCAGTGAAGGAGGGGGCAATCAGCCCCAGCATTTT. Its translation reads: CAISEGGGNQPQHF.